The clone carrying this T cell receptor (beta chain) was counted only a few times. As yet, its antigen is unknown. An approximately 10-day culture period preceded the isolation of CD4+ T cells. IL-2 medium supplanted half the medium on days 3 and 7. The entry originates in a study of vaccination effects on CD4 cells after COVID-19. Study in general: Each participant was given two doses of one vaccine (BNT162b2 or mRNA-1273).

Libraries were prepared by immunoSEQ multiplex PCR; TCRdb keeps only in-frame clonotypes and omits some of them. The table has around 50,000 clones, around 63% seen once. The input for sequencing was CD4+ T cells from PBMCs cultured without peptide, taken before COVID-19 vaccination. The clonotype comes from a human donor who received a COVID-19 vaccine.

The CDR3 bases are TGTGCCAGCAGCCCCATAGGCGACAGGGGACGACAGCCCCAGCATTTT. Protein product: CASSPIGDRGRQPQHF. The chain combines TRBV7-8 with TRBJ1-5; 8 nucleotides align to TRBD1. Germline V lookup: CDR1 SGHVS, CDR2 FQNEAQ. Trimming removed 5 bases from V and 7 bases from J; junction bases left unmatched: 13. There are 16 residues in the CDR3.